The 25 T cell receptor beta chains listed next were all sequenced from one sample in a study of Ad26.COV2.S vaccination and SARS-CoV-2 variants. Described treatment: some 20 received Ad26.COV2.S at low or high dose, single or two shots; about 5 received placebo; per-sample allocation not given. Sampling was performed 63 days after the first vaccine or placebo injection. The repertoire was sequenced with immunoSEQ multiplex PCR; TCRdb's copy has only in-frame clones and lacks some. The data show over 400,000 clones, with 90% seen just once and less than 4.5% held by the top ten. The specimen comprised peripheral blood, sampled in a trial of Ad26.COV2.S vaccine versus placebo. The receptors were sampled from a person aged 18-60 years who received the Ad26.COV2.S COVID-19 vaccine or a placebo.

The genes are TRBV15 and TRBJ2-3, with D uncertain. V shed 0 bases and J shed 6 bases, with 7 bases lying between them. The CDR3 covers 13 residues. From germline, CDR1 is LNHNV and CDR2 YYDKDF (reference sequence). The CDR3 nucleotides read TGTGCCACCAGCAGAGATGATTGGGATACGCAGTATTTT. Translated, it gives CATSRDDWDTQYF.

The chain links TRBV5-4 to TRBJ2-3, with a tentative D call TRBD2 (6 bases). V was shortened by 4 bases and J by 0 bases, with 9 bases between the two germline ends. CDR1 and CDR2 (germline): SGHNT, YYREEE (reference sequence). This CDR3 is built from 14 residues. This chain's CDR3 is CASSPGTSTDTQYF. The CDR3 DNA reads TGTGCCAGCAGCCCTGGGACTAGCACAGATACGCAGTATTTT.

CDR3 region: CATSDNSGTSTDTQYF. CDR3 in DNA: TGTGCCACCAGTGATAATAGCGGAACTAGCACAGATACGCAGTATTTT. This rearrangement joins TRBV24-1 to TRBJ2-3; D may be TRBD2 (6 bases). The CDR3 is 16 residues long. Trimming removed 3 bases from V and 0 bases from J, with 12 bases in between. Germline CDR1 KGHDR, CDR2 SFDVKD.

This clone was recorded once. This chain connects TRBV7-8 to TRBJ2-7, with D unresolved. The V and J ends lost 5 bases and 2 bases respectively, with 13 bases between them. In germline, CDR1 is SGHVS, CDR2 FQNEAQ. The CDR3 has 14 amino acids. The CDR3 sequence is CASSPGKDPYEQYF. CDR3 DNA: TGTGCCAGCAGCCCAGGTAAAGATCCCTACGAGCAGTACTTC. The entire variable domain, with the rest obtained from reference TRBV7-8 and TRBJ2-7, is as follows: GAGVSQSPRYKVAKRGQDVALRCDPISGHVSLFWYQQALGQGPEFLTYFQNEAQLDKSGLPSDRFFAERPEGSVSTLKIQRTQQEDSAVYLCASSPGKDPYEQYFGPGTRLTVT.

V gene TRBV28 combines with J gene TRBJ1-2; D call uncertain. V was cut by 2 bases and J by 3 bases, with 7 bases left in between. The CDR3 spans 13 residues. CDR1 MDHEN and CDR2 SYDVKM come from the germline V gene. This chain's CDR3 is CASSLMRDYGYTF. CDR3 nucleotides: TGTGCCAGCAGTTTAATGAGGGACTATGGCTACACCTTC.

The CDR3 loop is CASSTLAGGAGELFF. CDR3 DNA sequence: TGTGCCAGTAGTACACTAGCGGGAGGGGCCGGGGAGCTGTTTTTT. The chain couples TRBV19 to TRBJ2-2, with 13 bases lining up with TRBD2. V dropped 4 bases and J dropped 6; count of bases not matched to a gene: 2. CDR1 and CDR2 from the germline V gene are LNHDA and SQIVND (reference sequence). The CDR3 covers 15 residues.

This chain uses TRBV27 with TRBJ2-1; D may match TRBD1 or TRBD2 (5 bases each). Trimming pared 7 bases from V and 3 bases from J, leaving 13 bases between. CDR1 and CDR2 (germline): MNHEY, SMNVEV (reference sequence). The CDR3 totals 14 residues. In nucleotides, the CDR3 is TGTGCCAGCACCGCCGGGACCATCTACAATGAGCAGTTCTTC. Translated, it gives CASTAGTIYNEQFF.

The chain has TRBV28 and TRBJ1-2; 8 bases agree with TRBD1. The CDR3 sequence is 14 residues long. J lost 7 bases, V lost 6 bases, and 10 bases had no gene match. Germline values: CDR1 MDHEN, CDR2 SYDVKM. CDR3 sequence (DNA): TGTGCCAGCAGGCCCCTCCCAGGGGGCCGTGGCTACACCTTC. Protein: CASRPLPGGRGYTF.

The rearrangement uses TRBV7-3 and TRBJ2-1; 9 nucleotides align to TRBD2. Germline V lookup: CDR1 SGHTA, CDR2 FQGTGA. J lost 7 bases, V lost 2 bases, and 18 bases had no gene match. This CDR3 is built from 19 residues. CDR3 in amino acids: CASSLLRTSALGVGNEQFF. The CDR3, as DNA: TGTGCCAGCAGCTTACTCCGGACTAGCGCCCTCGGGGTTGGGAATGAGCAGTTCTTC.

The V gene is TRBV12-3 or TRBV12-4, the J gene TRBJ2-1; 8 bases fit TRBD2. The CDR3 length is 13 residues. V was clipped by 8 bases and J by 13 bases; unmatched bases: 13. CDR3 sequence (DNA): TGTGCCAGCCTGGGGCTAGCGGGCCTGGAACAGTTCTTC. It translates to CASLGLAGLEQFF.

The CDR3 loop reads CAWTRSLAYNEQFF. CDR3 in DNA: TGTGCCTGGACTCGCTCGTTAGCTTACAATGAGCAGTTCTTC. The J gene is TRBJ2-1, the V gene TRBV30; D gene uncertain. The length of the CDR3 is 14 residues. V shed 4 bases and J shed 4 bases, with 14 bases lying between them. Germline V CDR1 and CDR2: GTSNPN, SVGIG (reference sequence).

The rearrangement uses TRBV18 and TRBJ2-3; TRBD1 matches 9 bases. The CDR3 covers 15 residues. Looked up from germline, CDR1 is KGHSH and CDR2 is LQKENI. The trim removed 6 bases at V and 3 bases at J, leaving 7 bases unmatched. The CDR3, as DNA: TGTGCCAGCTCTCCCGGACAGGGGAAAACAGATACGCAGTATTTT. This codes for CASSPGQGKTDTQYF.

The chain has TRBV7-9 and TRBJ2-3, with TRBD2 matching 8 bases. The CDR3 totals 16 residues. The trim removed 5 bases at V and 4 bases at J, leaving 11 bases unmatched. Germline lookup yields CDR1 SEHNR and CDR2 FQNEAQ (reference sequence). Here the CDR3 reads CASSPNAAGGADTQYF. The CDR3 DNA reads TGTGCCAGCAGCCCCAATGCCGCGGGAGGTGCAGATACGCAGTATTTT.

The rearrangement joins TRBV28 to TRBJ2-3, with 8 positions matching TRBD2. Germline lookup yields CDR1 MDHEN and CDR2 SYDVKM. J lost 1 base, V lost 6 bases, and 3 bases had no gene match. This CDR3 is built from 14 residues. The CDR3 sequence is CASSTSGGTDTQYF. Here the CDR3 DNA reads TGTGCCAGCAGCACTAGCGGCGGCACAGATACGCAGTATTTT.

This rearrangement joins TRBV28 to TRBJ2-7; a possible D gene is TRBD1 (6 bases). The CDR3 is made up of 12 amino acids. CDR1 is MDHEN, CDR2 SYDVKM, per germline. Trimming pared 7 bases from V and 5 bases from J, leaving 12 bases between. CDR3 in amino acids: CASTQGVHEQYF. In DNA form, the CDR3 reads TGTGCCAGCACACAGGGCGTCCACGAGCAGTACTTC.

The CDR3 region is CASSSGNDYEQYF. The CDR3 DNA is TGTGCCAGCAGTTCCGGGAATGACTACGAGCAGTACTTC. The genes are TRBV6-5 and TRBJ2-7, with D perhaps TRBD2 (5 bases). The CDR3 has 13 amino acids. Trimming cost V 4 bases and J 3 bases, with 10 bases left between them. Germline V gene data show CDR1 as MNHEY and CDR2 as SVGAGI.

The genes are TRBV6-5 and TRBJ2-5; 10 bases are shared with TRBD2. Germline-derived CDR1 and CDR2 are MNHEY and SVGAGI. J lost 0 bases, V lost 2 bases, and 3 bases had no gene match. This CDR3 is 16 amino acids long. The CDR3 loop reads CASSYQLAGHQETQYF. Written as DNA, the CDR3 is TGTGCCAGCAGTTACCAACTAGCGGGGCACCAAGAGACCCAGTACTTC.

The rearrangement links TRBV15 to TRBJ1-4; D remains unclear. Germline V gene data show CDR1 as LNHNV and CDR2 as YYDKDF (reference sequence). This CDR3 is 15 amino acids long. Trimming removed 5 bases from V and 7 bases from J, with 17 bases in between. The CDR3 here is CATSHSLGGSEKLFF. CDR3 coding DNA: TGTGCCACCAGCCACTCCCTGGGAGGGAGTGAAAAACTGTTTTTT.

This chain links TRBV4-1 with TRBJ2-6, with D possibly being TRBD1 (6 bases). CDR1 is MGHRA, CDR2 YSYEKL, per germline. This CDR3 contains 18 residues. Trimming removed 0 bases from V and 3 bases from J, with 15 bases in between. CDR3 amino acids: CASSQDGYRAGGANVLTF. CDR3 in DNA: TGCGCCAGCAGCCAAGATGGGTACAGGGCGGGTGGGGCCAACGTCCTGACTTTC.

V usage is TRBV4-2 and J usage is TRBJ2-7, with TRBD1 identical over 7 bases. V lost 1 base, J lost 3 bases, and 6 bases stayed unmatched. This CDR3 has 15 residues. Per the germline V gene, CDR1 is LGHNA and CDR2 is YNFKEQ. The CDR3 reads CASSQAPGQSYEQYF. The CDR3 DNA follows: TGTGCCAGCAGCCAAGCCCCGGGACAGAGCTACGAGCAGTACTTC.

V usage is TRBV5-1 and J usage is TRBJ2-6; 7 nucleotides line up with TRBD2. The CDR3 covers 16 residues. Trimming at V came to 3 bases and at J to 4 bases, leaving 7 bases not matched to a gene. Germline V lookup: CDR1 SGHRS, CDR2 YFSETQ. The CDR3 loop reads CASSSASGIGANVLTF. The CDR3 nucleotides read TGCGCCAGCAGCTCGGCCAGCGGGATCGGGGCCAACGTCCTGACTTTC.

V gene TRBV6-1 combines with J gene TRBJ1-2; TRBD1 aligns across 7 bases. Germline V CDR1 and CDR2: MNHNS, SASEGT. J gave up 5 bases and V 2 bases, and 8 bases lay outside the gene matches. The CDR3 has 15 amino acids. CDR3 in amino acids: CASSEYRGLGYGYTF. The CDR3 DNA reads TGTGCCAGCAGTGAATACAGGGGCCTTGGGTATGGCTACACCTTC.

CDR3 region: CASSSGTNQPQHF. For the CDR3, the DNA is TGTGCCAGCAGCTCCGGGACTAATCAGCCCCAGCATTTT. The genes are TRBV7-2 and TRBJ1-5, with a possible D match to TRBD1 (5 bases). V dropped 4 bases and J dropped 4 bases, with 8 bases sitting between them. Germline V CDR1 and CDR2: SGHTA, FQGNSA. This CDR3 spans 13 amino acids. The variable domain in full, completed from reference TRBV7-2 and TRBJ1-5, reads GAGVSQSPSNKVTEKGKDVELRCDPISGHTALYWYRQSLGQGLEFLIYFQGNSAPDKSGLPSDRFSAERTGGSVSTLTIQRTQQEDSAVYLCASSSGTNQPQHFGDGTRLSIL.

This clone was found a few times. The rearrangement links TRBV25-1 to TRBJ2-6, with TRBD1 matching 9 bases. The CDR3 consists of 16 residues. The V and J ends lost 3 bases and 4 bases, in that order; junction bases with no gene match: 4. Germline V lookup: CDR1 MGHDK, CDR2 SYGVNS. DNA of the CDR3: TGTGCCAGCAGTGACACAGGGGGCCGGGGGGCCAACGTCCTGACTTTC. Its translation is CASSDTGGRGANVLTF.

This rearrangement joins TRBV5-1 to TRBJ2-1; 10 bases agree with TRBD2. The CDR3 is 16 residues long. V lost 4 bases, J lost 5 bases, and 9 bases stayed unmatched. Germline V CDR1 and CDR2: SGHRS, YFSETQ. This CDR3 is CASSRLAGGNHNEQFF. The CDR3, as DNA: TGCGCCAGCAGCCGCTTAGCGGGAGGAAACCACAATGAGCAGTTCTTC.